The 18 T cell receptor beta chains below all came from one sample that was sequenced in a study of T-cell memory formation after mild COVID-19. TCRdb re-called the 5' RACE reads through MiXCR, storing one row per CDR3 protein. The table has about 350,000 distinct CDR3 sequences, over 25% seen once. The specimen sequenced was PBMCs or a T cell subset sorted from them (not recorded which). The receptor source for this set is an adult woman who had mild COVID-19 (a few samples of this study predate the infection). Cell type and time point are not known.

This clonotype was seen repeatedly, ten times or more. V gene TRBV15 combines with J gene TRBJ2-3; D is undetermined. This CDR3 is built from 14 residues. V was trimmed by 2 bases and J by 5 bases, leaving 11 bases between them. Germline V gene lookup returns CDR1 LNHNV and CDR2 YYDKDF (reference sequence). As DNA, the CDR3 is TGTGCCACCAGCAGATCGCGCCTCGAAGATACGCAGTATTTT. Translation: CATSRSRLEDTQYF.

J is TRBJ1-2 and V is TRBV5-1, with TRBD1 matching 7 bases. Per germline, CDR1 SGHRS and CDR2 YFSETQ. The V gene end was trimmed by 1 base and the J gene end by 8 bases; junction bases not matched to a gene: 5. The CDR3 is 13 amino acids. CDR3 DNA: TGCGCCAGCAGCTTGTCACCAGGGGGAGGCTACACCTTC. This gives the protein CASSLSPGGGYTF.

The V call is TRBV2, the J call TRBJ2-2, with 12 bases matching TRBD2. This CDR3 has 16 amino acids. The germline V gene encodes CDR1 SNHLY and CDR2 FYNNEI. Germline trimming cut 10 bases from V and 1 base from J; bases unmatched to any gene: 7. Written as DNA, the CDR3 is TGTGCCACCTCGGCTAGCGGGAGGGGGAACACCGGGGAGCTGTTTTTT. Amino acids: CATSASGRGNTGELFF.

This clonotype was detected once. V usage is TRBV9 and J usage is TRBJ1-5; D gene uncertain. The V gene's germline CDR1 is SGDLS and CDR2 YYNGEE. Trimming left V 2 bases short and J 5 bases short, with 8 bases between. The CDR3 extends over 13 amino acids. This CDR3 is CASSVGEYQPQHF. The CDR3 DNA reads TGTGCCAGCAGCGTCGGGGAGTATCAGCCCCAGCATTTT. The full variable domain, in which reference TRBV9 and TRBJ1-5 provide the parts outside the CDR3, is DSGVTQTPKHLITATGQRVTLRCSPRSGDLSVYWYQQSLDQGLQFLIQYYNGEERAKGNILERFSAQQFPDLHSELNLSSLELGDSALYFCASSVGEYQPQHFGDGTRLSIL.

The chain uses TRBV5-1 and TRBJ1-3; D gene uncertain. Per germline, CDR1 SGHRS and CDR2 YFSETQ. The CDR3 is 15 amino acids. Trimming removed 4 bases at V and 4 bases at J, with 15 bases between. Written as DNA, the CDR3 is TGCGCCAGCAGCCCGCAGCCCGGAATCGGAAACACCATATATTTT. It translates to CASSPQPGIGNTIYF.

This clonotype was seen a few times. V gene TRBV7-8 combines with J gene TRBJ2-3; D is ambiguous. Germline V gene lookup returns CDR1 SGHVS and CDR2 FQNEAQ. V was shortened by 5 bases and J by 2 bases, with 14 bases between the two germline ends. This CDR3 spans 15 amino acids. The CDR3 DNA follows: TGTGCCAGCAGCCATAATGCCTGGACCACAGATACGCAGTATTTT. Protein product: CASSHNAWTTDTQYF.

The J gene is TRBJ1-2, the V gene TRBV3-1, with D perhaps TRBD1 (6 bases). Germline CDR1 LGHDT, CDR2 YNNKEL (reference sequence). V was shortened by 4 bases and J by 5 bases, with 17 bases between the two germline ends. The CDR3 loop spans 15 amino acids. CDR3 in amino acids: CASSPDAGEEYGYTF. The CDR3 DNA follows: TGTGCCAGCAGCCCAGACGCAGGGGAAGAGTATGGCTACACCTTC.

In its sample, this clonotype was seen many times. The chain links TRBV6-1 to TRBJ2-1; unclear D gene. The CDR3 length is 15 residues. Per the germline V gene, CDR1 is MNHNS and CDR2 is SASEGT. The V and J ends lost 1 base and 8 bases respectively, with 15 bases between them. CDR3 protein: CASSEVMTSVDEQFF. For the CDR3, the DNA is TGTGCCAGCAGTGAAGTGATGACATCGGTTGATGAGCAGTTCTTC.

The sample holds a few counts of this clonotype. The chain uses TRBV7-2 and TRBJ2-1, with a weak D call TRBD1 (5 bases). This CDR3 is 15 amino acids long. Germline loops: CDR1 SGHTA, CDR2 FQGNSA. V gave up 5 bases and J gave up 0 bases, with 11 bases separating them. CDR3 sequence (DNA): TGTGCCAGCAGCCCGCCAGGGCCCTCCTACAATGAGCAGTTCTTC. Its protein is CASSPPGPSYNEQFF.

This clonotype has ten or more counts. The rearrangement joins TRBV12-3 or TRBV12-4 to TRBJ2-5; D gene uncertain. The CDR3 is made up of 13 amino acids. Trimming cost V 1 base and J 3 bases, with 6 bases left between them. In nucleotides, the CDR3 is TGTGCCAGCAGTTTAGGCAGAAAAGAGACCCAGTACTTC. Its protein is CASSLGRKETQYF.

The table lists this clonotype with a few counts. The chain uses TRBV20-1 and TRBJ1-1, with unresolved D. The V and J ends lost 0 bases and 1 base respectively, with 15 bases between them. The CDR3 runs 16 residues. Germline lookup yields CDR1 DFQATT and CDR2 SNEGSKA (reference sequence). The CDR3 sequence is CSARDLSSGGNTEAFF. The CDR3 coding sequence is TGCAGTGCTAGAGATCTATCGTCGGGAGGGAACACTGAAGCTTTCTTT.

This chain joins TRBV5-5 and TRBJ2-1; 8 nucleotides match TRBD1. The junction had 1 base not matched to a gene; V was cut back by 4 bases and J by 4 bases. There are 13 residues in the CDR3. CDR1 SGHKS and CDR2 YYEKEE come from the germline V gene (reference sequence). The CDR3 bases are TGTGCCAGCAGCGGGGACAGGTACAATGAGCAGTTCTTC. Its protein product is CASSGDRYNEQFF.

This clonotype turned up a few times. This chain links TRBV12-3 or TRBV12-4 with TRBJ1-2; 8 positions match TRBD1. The CDR3 loop spans 18 amino acids. J gave up 2 bases and V 5 bases, and 16 bases lay outside the gene matches. CDR3 sequence reads: CASSALGRTGMKNYGYTF. The CDR3 DNA is TGTGCCAGCAGTGCCTTAGGTCGGACAGGGATGAAGAACTATGGCTACACCTTC.

The chain has TRBV13 and TRBJ1-1; a weak D match, TRBD1 (6 bases). Germline CDR1 and CDR2: PRHDT and FYEKMQ (reference sequence). V was cut by 2 bases and J by 11 bases, with 9 bases left in between. The CDR3 is made up of 11 amino acids. The CDR3 protein is CASSLNQGAFF. The CDR3 coding sequence is TGTGCCAGCAGCTTAAACCAGGGGGCTTTCTTT.

The gene calls are TRBV28 and TRBJ1-1; D is undetermined. This CDR3 is built from 15 residues. Germline values: CDR1 MDHEN, CDR2 SYDVKM. V lost 5 bases to trimming and J lost 6 bases, with 19 bases between them. As DNA, the CDR3 is TGTGCCAGCAGTCCGATTAGGCCGGGGAGCTCTGAAGCTTTCTTT. Translation: CASSPIRPGSSEAFF.

The chain is built from TRBV20-1 and TRBJ2-4; 16 nucleotides match TRBD2. The CDR3 consists of 14 residues. CDR1 is DFQATT, CDR2 SNEGSKA, per germline (reference sequence). The ends lost 6 bases at V and 15 bases at J; junction bases unmatched: 11. CDR3 amino acids: CSAGTSGGASLSYF. CDR3 coding DNA: TGCAGTGCCGGGACTAGCGGGGGGGCTAGTTTATCGTACTTC.

The chain recombines TRBV7-3 with TRBJ2-3; 15 bases are a match to TRBD2. Looked up from germline, CDR1 is SGHTA and CDR2 is FQGTGA. This CDR3 spans 17 amino acids. Trimming cost V 6 bases and J 6 bases; bases outside gene matches: 10. The CDR3 reads CASSPSGLAGGMDTQYF. CDR3 nucleotides: TGTGCCAGCAGTCCTAGCGGACTAGCGGGAGGGATGGATACGCAGTATTTT.

The rearrangement joins TRBV29-1 to TRBJ2-7; maybe TRBD1 (5 bases). The V end was cut by 4 bases, the J end by 1 base, with 8 bases between. Looked up from germline, CDR1 is SQVTM and CDR2 is ANQGSEA. The CDR3 has 12 amino acids. In DNA form, the CDR3 reads TGCAGCGTTGCAGACAGTTCCTACGAGCAGTACTTC. Translating it yields CSVADSSYEQYF.